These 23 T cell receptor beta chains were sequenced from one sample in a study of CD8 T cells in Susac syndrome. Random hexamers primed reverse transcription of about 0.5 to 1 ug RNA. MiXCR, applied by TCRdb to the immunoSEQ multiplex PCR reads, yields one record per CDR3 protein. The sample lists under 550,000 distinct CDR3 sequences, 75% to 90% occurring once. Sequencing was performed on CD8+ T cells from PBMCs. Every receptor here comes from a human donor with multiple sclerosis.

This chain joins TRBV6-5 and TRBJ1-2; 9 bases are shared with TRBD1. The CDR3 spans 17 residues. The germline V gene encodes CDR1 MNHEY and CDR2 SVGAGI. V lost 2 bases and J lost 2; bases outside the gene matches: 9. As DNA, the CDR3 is TGTGCCAGCAGTTACCCTCCTGGGACAGGGCGAAACTATGGCTACACCTTC. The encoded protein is CASSYPPGTGRNYGYTF.

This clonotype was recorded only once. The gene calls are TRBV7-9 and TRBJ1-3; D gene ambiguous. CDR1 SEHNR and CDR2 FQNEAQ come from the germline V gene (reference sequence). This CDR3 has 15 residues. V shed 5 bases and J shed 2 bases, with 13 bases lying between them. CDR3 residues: CASSPSWEAGNTIYF. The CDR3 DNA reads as TGTGCCAGCAGCCCTAGCTGGGAAGCTGGAAACACCATATATTTT.

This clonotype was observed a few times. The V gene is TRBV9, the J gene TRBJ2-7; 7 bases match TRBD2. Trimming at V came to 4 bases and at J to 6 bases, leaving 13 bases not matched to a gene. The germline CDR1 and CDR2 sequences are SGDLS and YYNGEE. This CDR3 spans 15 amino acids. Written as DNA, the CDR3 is TGTGCCAGCAGCCCTTTCTCACTGGGAGGGCGCGAGCAGTACTTC. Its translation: CASSPFSLGGREQYF.

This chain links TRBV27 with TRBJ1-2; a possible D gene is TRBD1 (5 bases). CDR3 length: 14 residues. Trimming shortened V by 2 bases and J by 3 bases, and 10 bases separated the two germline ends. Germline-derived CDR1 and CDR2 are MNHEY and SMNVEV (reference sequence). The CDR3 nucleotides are TGTGCCAGCAGTTTAGCCGGGGGTGACTATGGCTACACCTTC. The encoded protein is CASSLAGGDYGYTF.

The CDR3 DNA reads as TGCAGCGTCCTCCAGGGGGACACTGAAGCTTTCTTT. It specifies CSVLQGDTEAFF. The chain carries TRBV29-1 and TRBJ1-1; 7 nucleotides align to TRBD1. Germline lookup yields CDR1 SQVTM and CDR2 ANQGSEA. Trimming removed 6 bases from V and 3 bases from J; junction bases left unmatched: 4. CDR3 length: 12 amino acids.

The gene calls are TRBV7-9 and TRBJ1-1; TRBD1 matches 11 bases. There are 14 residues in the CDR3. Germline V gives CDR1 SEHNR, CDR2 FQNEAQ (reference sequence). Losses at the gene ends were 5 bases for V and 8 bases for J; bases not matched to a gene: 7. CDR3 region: CASSLGQGAGEAFF. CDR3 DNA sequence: TGTGCCAGCAGCCTCGGACAGGGGGCTGGCGAAGCTTTCTTT.

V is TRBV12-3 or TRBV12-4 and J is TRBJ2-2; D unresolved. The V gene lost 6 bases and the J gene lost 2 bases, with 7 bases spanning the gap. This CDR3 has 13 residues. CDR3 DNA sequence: TGTGCCAGCAGCCCGTATAACACCGGGGAGCTGTTTTTT. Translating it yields CASSPYNTGELFF.

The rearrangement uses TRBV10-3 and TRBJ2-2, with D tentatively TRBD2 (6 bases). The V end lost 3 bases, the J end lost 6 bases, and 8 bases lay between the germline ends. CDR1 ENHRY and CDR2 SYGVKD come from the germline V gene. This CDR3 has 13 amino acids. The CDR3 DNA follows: TGTGCCATCAGTGAACTAGCCCCCGGGGAGCTGTTTTTT. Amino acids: CAISELAPGELFF.

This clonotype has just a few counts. The CDR3 region has the DNA TGTGCCATCAAAATGGAGGGACCTAAAAACATTCAGTACTTC. This codes for CAIKMEGPKNIQYF. The chain is built from TRBV10-3 and TRBJ2-4; tentative D call: TRBD2 (6 bases). The CDR3 extends over 14 amino acids. In germline, CDR1 is ENHRY, CDR2 SYGVKD. The ends were cut back, 7 bases at V and 4 bases at J, with 14 bases in the middle.

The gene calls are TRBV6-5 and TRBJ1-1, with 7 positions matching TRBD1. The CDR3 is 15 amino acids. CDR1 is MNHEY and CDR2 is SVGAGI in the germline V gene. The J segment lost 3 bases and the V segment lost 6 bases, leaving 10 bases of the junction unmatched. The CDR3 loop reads CASRPGTAVDTEAFF. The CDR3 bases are TGTGCCAGCAGACCCGGGACAGCTGTGGACACTGAAGCTTTCTTT.

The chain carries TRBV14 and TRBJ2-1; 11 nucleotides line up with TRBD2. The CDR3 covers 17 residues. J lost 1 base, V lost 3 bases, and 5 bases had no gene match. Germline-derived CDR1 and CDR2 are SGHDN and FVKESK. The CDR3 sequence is CASSQLGLAGSYNEQFF. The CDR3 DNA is TGTGCCAGCAGCCAGCTCGGACTAGCGGGTTCCTACAATGAGCAGTTCTTC.

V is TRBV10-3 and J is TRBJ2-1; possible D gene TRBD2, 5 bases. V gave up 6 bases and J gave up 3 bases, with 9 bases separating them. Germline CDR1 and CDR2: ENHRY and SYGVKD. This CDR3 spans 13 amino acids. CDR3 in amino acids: CAISPGDYNEQFF. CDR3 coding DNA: TGTGCCATCAGCCCCGGGGACTACAATGAGCAGTTCTTC.

As DNA, the CDR3 is TGCGCCAGCGGCCGGACTTATTTCTACGAGCAGTACTTC. The encoded protein is CASGRTYFYEQYF. The J gene is TRBJ2-7, the V gene TRBV5-1; maybe TRBD2 (5 bases). The germline CDR1 and CDR2 sequences are SGHRS and YFSETQ. There are 13 residues in the CDR3. Trimming removed 7 bases from V and 3 bases from J, with 14 bases in between.

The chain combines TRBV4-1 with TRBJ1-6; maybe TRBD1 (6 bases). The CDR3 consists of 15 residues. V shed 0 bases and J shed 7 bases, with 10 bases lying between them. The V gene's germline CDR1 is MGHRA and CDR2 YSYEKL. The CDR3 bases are TGCGCCAGCAGCCAAGAACCGGGGGCGAATTCACCCCTCCACTTT. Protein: CASSQEPGANSPLHF.

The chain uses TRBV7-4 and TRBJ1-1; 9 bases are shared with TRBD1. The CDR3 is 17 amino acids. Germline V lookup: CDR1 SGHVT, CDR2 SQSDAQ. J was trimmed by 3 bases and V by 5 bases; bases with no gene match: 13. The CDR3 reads CASSPALGQGADTEAFF. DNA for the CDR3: TGTGCCAGCAGCCCCGCATTGGGACAGGGCGCGGACACTGAAGCTTTCTTT.

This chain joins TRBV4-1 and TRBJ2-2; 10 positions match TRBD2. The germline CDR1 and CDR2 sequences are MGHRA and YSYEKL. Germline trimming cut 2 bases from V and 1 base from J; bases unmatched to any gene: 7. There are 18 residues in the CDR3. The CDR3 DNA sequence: TGCGCCAGCAGCCAACCCGGGACTAGCGTCTTGAACACCGGGGAGCTGTTTTTT. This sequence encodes CASSQPGTSVLNTGELFF.

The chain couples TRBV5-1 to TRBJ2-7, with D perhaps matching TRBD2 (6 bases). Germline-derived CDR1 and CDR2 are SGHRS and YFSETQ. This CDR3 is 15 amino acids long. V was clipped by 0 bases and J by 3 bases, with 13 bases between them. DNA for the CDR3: TGCGCCAGCAGCTTGGAGGTCAGGGAGGACTACGAGCAGTACTTC. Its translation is CASSLEVREDYEQYF. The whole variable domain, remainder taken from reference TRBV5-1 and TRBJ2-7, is KAGVTQTPRYLIKTRGQQVTLSCSPISGHRSVSWYQQTPGQGLQFLFEYFSETQRNKGNFPGRFSGRQFSNSRSEMNVSTLELGDSALYLCASSLEVREDYEQYFGPGTRLTVT.

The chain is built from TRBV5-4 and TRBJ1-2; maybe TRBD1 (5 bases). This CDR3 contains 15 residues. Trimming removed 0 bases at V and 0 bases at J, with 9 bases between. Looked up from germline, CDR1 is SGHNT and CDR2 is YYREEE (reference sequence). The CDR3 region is CASSLAGIANYGYTF. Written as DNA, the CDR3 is TGTGCCAGCAGCTTGGCAGGGATAGCTAACTATGGCTACACCTTC. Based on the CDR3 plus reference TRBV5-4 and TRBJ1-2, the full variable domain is ETGVTQSPTHLIKTRGQQVTLRCSSQSGHNTVSWYQQALGQGPQFIFQYYREEENGRGNFPPRFSGLQFPNYSSELNVNALELDDSALYLCASSLAGIANYGYTFGSGTRLTVV.

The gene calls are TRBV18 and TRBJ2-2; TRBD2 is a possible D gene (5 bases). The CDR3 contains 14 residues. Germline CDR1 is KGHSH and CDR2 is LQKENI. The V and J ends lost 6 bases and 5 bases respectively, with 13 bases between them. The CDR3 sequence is CASSPPGGTGELFF. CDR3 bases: TGTGCCAGCTCGCCGCCCGGCGGGACCGGGGAGCTGTTTTTT.

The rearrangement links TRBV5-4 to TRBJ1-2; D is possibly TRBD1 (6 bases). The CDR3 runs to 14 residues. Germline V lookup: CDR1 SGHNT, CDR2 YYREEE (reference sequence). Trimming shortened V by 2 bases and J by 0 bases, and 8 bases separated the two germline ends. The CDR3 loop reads CASSLRTANYGYTF. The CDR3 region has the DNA TGTGCCAGCAGCTTACGGACAGCTAACTATGGCTACACCTTC.

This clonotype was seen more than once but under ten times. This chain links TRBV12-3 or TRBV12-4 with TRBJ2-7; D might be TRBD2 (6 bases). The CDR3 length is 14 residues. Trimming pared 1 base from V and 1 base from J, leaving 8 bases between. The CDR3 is CASSLGAGSYEQYF. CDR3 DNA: TGTGCCAGCAGTTTAGGCGCGGGATCCTACGAGCAGTACTTC.

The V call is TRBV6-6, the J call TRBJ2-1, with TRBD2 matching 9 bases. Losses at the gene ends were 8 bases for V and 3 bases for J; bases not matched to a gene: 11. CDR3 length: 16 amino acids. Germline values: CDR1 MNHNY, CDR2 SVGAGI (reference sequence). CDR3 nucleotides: TGTGCCAGCCTCTTCGTCGGGACTAGCAGCTACAATGAGCAGTTCTTC. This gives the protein CASLFVGTSSYNEQFF.

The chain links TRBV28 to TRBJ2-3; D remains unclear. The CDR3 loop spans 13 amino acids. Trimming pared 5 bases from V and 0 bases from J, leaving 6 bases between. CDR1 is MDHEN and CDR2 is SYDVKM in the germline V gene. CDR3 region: CASSVDSTDTQYF. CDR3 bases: TGTGCCAGCAGTGTGGACAGCACAGATACGCAGTATTTT.